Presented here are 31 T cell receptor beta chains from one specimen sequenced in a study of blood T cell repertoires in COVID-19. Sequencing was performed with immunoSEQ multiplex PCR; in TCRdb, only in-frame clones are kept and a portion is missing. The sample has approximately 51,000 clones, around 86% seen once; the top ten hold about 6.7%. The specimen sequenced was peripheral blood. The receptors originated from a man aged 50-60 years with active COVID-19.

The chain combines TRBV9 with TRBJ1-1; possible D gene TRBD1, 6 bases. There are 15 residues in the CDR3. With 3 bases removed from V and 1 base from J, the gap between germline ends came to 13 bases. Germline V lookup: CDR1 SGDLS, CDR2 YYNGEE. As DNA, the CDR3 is TGTGCCAGCAGCGGGGGACACCGGGGGAACACTGAAGCTTTCTTT. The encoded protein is CASSGGHRGNTEAFF.

The CDR3 region has the DNA TGTGCCAGCAGCTCCCGGGGAGAGCAGTACTTC. The encoded protein is CASSSRGEQYF. This chain joins TRBV11-2 and TRBJ2-7; possible D gene TRBD2, 5 bases. The CDR3 is made up of 11 amino acids. V was clipped by 4 bases and J by 7 bases, with 8 bases between them. Germline CDR1 SGHAT, CDR2 FQNNGV. Drawing the rest from reference TRBV11-2 and TRBJ2-7, the complete variable domain is EAGVAQSPRYKIIEKRQSVAFWCNPISGHATLYWYQQILGQGPKLLIQFQNNGVVDDSQLPKDRFSAERLKGVDSTLKIQPAKLEDSAVYLCASSSRGEQYFGPGTRLTVT.

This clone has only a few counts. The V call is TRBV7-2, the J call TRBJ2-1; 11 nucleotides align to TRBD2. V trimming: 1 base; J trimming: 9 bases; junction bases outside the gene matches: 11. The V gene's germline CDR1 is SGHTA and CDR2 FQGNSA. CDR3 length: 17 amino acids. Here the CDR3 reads CASSLVSGTSGNGEQFF. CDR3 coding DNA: TGTGCCAGCAGCTTAGTTTCGGGGACTAGCGGTAACGGTGAGCAGTTCTTC.

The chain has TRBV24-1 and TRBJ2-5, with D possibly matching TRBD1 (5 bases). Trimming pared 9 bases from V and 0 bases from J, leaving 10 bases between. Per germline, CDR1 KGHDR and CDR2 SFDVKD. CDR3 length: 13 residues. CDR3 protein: CATGAMYQETQYF. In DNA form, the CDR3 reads TGTGCCACCGGGGCAATGTACCAAGAGACCCAGTACTTC.

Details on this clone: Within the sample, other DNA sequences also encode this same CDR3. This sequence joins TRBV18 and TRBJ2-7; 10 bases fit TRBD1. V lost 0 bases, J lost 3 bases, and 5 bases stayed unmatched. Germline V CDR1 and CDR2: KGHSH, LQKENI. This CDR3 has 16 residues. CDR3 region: CASSPPGTGVLYEQYF. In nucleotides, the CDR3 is TGTGCCAGCTCACCACCCGGGACAGGGGTCCTCTACGAGCAGTACTTC.

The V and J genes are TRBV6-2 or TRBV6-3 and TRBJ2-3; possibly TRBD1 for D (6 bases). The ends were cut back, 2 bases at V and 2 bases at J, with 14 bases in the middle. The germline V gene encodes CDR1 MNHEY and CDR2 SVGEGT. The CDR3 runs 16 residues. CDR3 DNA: TGTGCCAGCAGTTACCAGGGGATGGTATACACAGATACGCAGTATTTT. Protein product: CASSYQGMVYTDTQYF.

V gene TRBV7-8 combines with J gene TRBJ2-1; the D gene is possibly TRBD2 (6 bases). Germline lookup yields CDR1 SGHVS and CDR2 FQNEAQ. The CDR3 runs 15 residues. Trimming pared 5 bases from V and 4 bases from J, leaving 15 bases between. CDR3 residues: CASSREGTGYNEQFF. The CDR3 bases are TGTGCCAGCAGCCGCGAGGGGACTGGATACAATGAGCAGTTCTTC. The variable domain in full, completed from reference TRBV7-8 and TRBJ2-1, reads GAGVSQSPRYKVAKRGQDVALRCDPISGHVSLFWYQQALGQGPEFLTYFQNEAQLDKSGLPSDRFFAERPEGSVSTLKIQRTQQEDSAVYLCASSREGTGYNEQFFGPGTRLTVL.

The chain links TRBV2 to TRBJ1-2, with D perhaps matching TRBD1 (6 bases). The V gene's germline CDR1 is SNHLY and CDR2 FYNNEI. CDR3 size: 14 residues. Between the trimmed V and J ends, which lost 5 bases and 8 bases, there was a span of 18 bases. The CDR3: CASSREDSVGGYTF. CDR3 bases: TGTGCCAGCAGTCGGGAGGACAGCGTAGGGGGCTACACCTTC.

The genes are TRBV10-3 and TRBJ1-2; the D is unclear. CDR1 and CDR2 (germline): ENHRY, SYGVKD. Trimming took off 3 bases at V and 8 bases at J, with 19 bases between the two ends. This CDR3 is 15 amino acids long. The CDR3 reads CAISDNPGMYGGYTF. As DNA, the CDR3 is TGTGCCATCAGTGACAACCCGGGAATGTACGGAGGCTACACCTTC.

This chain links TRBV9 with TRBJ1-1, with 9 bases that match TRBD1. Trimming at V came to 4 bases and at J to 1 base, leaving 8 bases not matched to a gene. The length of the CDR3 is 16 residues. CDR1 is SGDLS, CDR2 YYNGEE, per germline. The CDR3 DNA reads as TGTGCCAGCAGCCTCTCCCAGGACAGGGGGAACACTGAAGCTTTCTTT. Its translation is CASSLSQDRGNTEAFF. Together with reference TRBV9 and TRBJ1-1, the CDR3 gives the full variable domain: DSGVTQTPKHLITATGQRVTLRCSPRSGDLSVYWYQQSLDQGLQFLIQYYNGEERAKGNILERFSAQQFPDLHSELNLSSLELGDSALYFCASSLSQDRGNTEAFFGQGTRLTVV.

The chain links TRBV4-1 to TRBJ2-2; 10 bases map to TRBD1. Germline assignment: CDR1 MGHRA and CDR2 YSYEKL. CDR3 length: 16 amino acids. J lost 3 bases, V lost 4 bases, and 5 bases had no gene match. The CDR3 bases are TGCGCCAGCAGCCCGCGGACAGGGGGGGACACCGGGGAGCTGTTTTTT. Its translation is CASSPRTGGDTGELFF.

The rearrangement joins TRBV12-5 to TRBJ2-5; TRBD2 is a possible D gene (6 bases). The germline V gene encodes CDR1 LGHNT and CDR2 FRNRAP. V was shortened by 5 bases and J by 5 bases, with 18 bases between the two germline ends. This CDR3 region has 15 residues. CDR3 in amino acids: CASGTPGTGGETQYF. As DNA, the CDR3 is TGTGCTAGTGGTACACCCGGGACTGGGGGGGAGACCCAGTACTTC.

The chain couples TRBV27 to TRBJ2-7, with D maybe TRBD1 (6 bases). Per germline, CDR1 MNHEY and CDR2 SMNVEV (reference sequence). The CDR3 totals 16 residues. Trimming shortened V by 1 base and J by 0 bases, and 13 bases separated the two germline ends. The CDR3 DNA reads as TGTGCCAGCAGTTTATTCCAGGGGAGAAGCTCCTACGAGCAGTACTTC. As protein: CASSLFQGRSSYEQYF.

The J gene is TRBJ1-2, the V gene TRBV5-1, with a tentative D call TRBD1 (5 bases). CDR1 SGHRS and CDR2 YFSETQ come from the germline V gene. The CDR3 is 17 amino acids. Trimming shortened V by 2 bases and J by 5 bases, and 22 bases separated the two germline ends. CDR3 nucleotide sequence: TGCGCCAGCAGCTTAGGACTTTCCGCGGGACGGCAGTATGGCTACACCTTC. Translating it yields CASSLGLSAGRQYGYTF.

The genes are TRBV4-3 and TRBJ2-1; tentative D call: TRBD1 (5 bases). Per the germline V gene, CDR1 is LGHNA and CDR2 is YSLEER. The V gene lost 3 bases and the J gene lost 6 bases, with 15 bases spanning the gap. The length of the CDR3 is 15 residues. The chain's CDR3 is CASSQYSQGPNEQFF. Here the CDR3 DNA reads TGCGCCAGCAGCCAGTACAGCCAGGGCCCCAATGAGCAGTTCTTC.

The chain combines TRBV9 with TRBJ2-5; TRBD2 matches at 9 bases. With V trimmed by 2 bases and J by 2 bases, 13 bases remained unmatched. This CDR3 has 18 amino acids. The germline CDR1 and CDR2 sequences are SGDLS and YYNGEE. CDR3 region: CASSVSTSGSPGQETQYF. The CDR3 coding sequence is TGTGCCAGCAGCGTTAGCACTAGCGGGTCCCCGGGGCAAGAGACCCAGTACTTC.

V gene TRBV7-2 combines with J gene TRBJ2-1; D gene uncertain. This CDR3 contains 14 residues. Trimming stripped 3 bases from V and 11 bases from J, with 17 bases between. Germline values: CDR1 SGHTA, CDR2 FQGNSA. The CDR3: CASSLRGSKVQQFF. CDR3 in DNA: TGTGCCAGCAGCTTGAGAGGTTCCAAAGTCCAGCAGTTCTTC.

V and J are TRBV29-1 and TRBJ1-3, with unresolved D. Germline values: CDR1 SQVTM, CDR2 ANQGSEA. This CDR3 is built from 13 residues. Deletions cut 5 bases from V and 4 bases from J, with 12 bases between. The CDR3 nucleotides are TGCAGCGTTCATGAGGGTGGCGGAAACACCATATATTTT. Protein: CSVHEGGGNTIYF.

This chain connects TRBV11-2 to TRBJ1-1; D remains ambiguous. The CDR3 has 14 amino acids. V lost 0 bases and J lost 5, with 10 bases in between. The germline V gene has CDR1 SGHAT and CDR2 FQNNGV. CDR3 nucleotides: TGTGCCAGCAGCTTAGATGGGAGTCGGACTGAAGCTTTCTTT. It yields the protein CASSLDGSRTEAFF.

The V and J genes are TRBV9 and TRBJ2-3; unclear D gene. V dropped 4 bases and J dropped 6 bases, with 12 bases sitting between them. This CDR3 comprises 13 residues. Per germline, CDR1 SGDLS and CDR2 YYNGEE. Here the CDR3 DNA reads TGTGCCAGCAGCCTCTCCCCCAGGGATACGCAGTATTTT. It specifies CASSLSPRDTQYF.

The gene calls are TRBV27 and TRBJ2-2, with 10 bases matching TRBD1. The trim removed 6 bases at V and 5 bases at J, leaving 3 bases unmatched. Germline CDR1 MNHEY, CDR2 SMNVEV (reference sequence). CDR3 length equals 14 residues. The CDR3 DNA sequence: TGTGCCAGCAGGGGGACAGGGGTGACCGGGGAGCTGTTTTTT. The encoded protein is CASRGTGVTGELFF.

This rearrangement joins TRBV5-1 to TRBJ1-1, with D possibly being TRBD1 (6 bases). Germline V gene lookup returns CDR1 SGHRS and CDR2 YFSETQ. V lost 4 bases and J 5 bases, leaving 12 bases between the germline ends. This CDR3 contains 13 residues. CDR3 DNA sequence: TGCGCCAGCAGCCTACAGGGTAGTACTGAAGCTTTCTTT. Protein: CASSLQGSTEAFF.

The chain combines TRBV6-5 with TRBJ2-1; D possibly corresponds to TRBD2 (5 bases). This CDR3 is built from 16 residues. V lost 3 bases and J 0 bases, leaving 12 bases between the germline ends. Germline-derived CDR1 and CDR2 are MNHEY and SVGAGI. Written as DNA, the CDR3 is TGTGCCAGCAGTTATCTGGGCGGGTCCTCCTACAATGAGCAGTTCTTC. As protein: CASSYLGGSSYNEQFF.

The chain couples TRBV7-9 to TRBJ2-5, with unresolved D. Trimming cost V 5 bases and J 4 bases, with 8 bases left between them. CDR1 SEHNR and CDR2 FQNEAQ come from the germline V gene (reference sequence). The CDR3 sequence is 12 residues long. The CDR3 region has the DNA TGTGCCAGCAGCCCTGGAGTAGAGACCCAGTACTTC. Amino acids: CASSPGVETQYF.

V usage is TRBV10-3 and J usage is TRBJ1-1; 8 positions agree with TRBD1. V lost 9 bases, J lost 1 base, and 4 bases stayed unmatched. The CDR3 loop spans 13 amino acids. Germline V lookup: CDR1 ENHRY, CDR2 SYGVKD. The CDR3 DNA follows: TGTGCCATAAGACAGGGGACGAACACTGAAGCTTTCTTT. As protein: CAIRQGTNTEAFF.

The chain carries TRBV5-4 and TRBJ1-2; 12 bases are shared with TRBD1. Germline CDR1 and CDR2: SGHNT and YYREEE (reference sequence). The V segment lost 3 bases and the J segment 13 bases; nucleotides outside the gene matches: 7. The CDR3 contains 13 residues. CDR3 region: CASSWDRGRPGTF. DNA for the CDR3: TGTGCCAGCAGCTGGGACAGGGGGCGTCCGGGCACCTTC.

The CDR3 loop reads CASSVGTGMTDTQYF. For the CDR3, the DNA is TGTGCCAGCAGCGTAGGTACAGGGATGACAGATACGCAGTATTTT. V gene TRBV9 combines with J gene TRBJ2-3, with D maybe TRBD1 (6 bases). Germline assignment: CDR1 SGDLS and CDR2 YYNGEE. Trimming stripped 0 bases from V and 3 bases from J, with 11 bases between. The CDR3 contains 15 residues.

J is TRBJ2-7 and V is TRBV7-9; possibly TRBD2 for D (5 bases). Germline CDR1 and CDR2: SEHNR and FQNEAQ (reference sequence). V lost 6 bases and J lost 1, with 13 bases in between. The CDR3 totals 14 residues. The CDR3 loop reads CASSPISGSYEQYF. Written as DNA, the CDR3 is TGTGCCAGCAGTCCCATCAGCGGATCCTACGAGCAGTACTTC. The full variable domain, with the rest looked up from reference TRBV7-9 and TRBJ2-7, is DTGVSQNPRHKITKRGQNVTFRCDPISEHNRLYWYRQTLGQGPEFLTYFQNEAQLEKSRLLSDRFSAERPKGSFSTLEIQRTEQGDSAMYLCASSPISGSYEQYFGPGTRLTVT.

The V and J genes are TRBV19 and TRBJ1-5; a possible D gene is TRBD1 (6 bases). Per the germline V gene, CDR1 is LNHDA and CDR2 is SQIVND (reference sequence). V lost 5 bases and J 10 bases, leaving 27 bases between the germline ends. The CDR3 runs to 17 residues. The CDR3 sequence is CASSPSQGLLGGKPQHF. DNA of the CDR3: TGTGCCAGTAGTCCATCCCAGGGCCTCCTAGGGGGAAAACCCCAGCATTTT.

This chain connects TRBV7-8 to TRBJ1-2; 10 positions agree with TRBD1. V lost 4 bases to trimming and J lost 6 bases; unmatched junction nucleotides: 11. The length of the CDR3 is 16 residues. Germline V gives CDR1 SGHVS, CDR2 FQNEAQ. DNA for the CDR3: TGTGCCAGCAGCTCCCGGGACAGGGGTTCTATTGATGGCTACACCTTC. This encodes CASSSRDRGSIDGYTF.

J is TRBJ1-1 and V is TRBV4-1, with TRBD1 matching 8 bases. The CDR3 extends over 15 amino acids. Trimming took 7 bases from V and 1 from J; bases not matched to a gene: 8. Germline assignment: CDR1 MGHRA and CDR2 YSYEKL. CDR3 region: CASKPEGTGNTEAFF. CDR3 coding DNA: TGCGCCAGCAAGCCAGAGGGGACAGGGAACACTGAAGCTTTCTTT.